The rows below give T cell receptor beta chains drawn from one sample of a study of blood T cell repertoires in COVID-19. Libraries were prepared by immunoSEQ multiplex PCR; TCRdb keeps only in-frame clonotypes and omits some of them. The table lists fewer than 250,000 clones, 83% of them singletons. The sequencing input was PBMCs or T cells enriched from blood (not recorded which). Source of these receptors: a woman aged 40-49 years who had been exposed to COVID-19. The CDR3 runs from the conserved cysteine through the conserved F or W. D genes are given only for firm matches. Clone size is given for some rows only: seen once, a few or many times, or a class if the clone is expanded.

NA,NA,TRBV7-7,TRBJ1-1,TGTGCCAGCAGCTTACATCAGAACACTGAAGCTTTCTTT,CASSLHQNTEAFF
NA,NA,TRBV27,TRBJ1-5,TGTGCCATCCGGGAGGATTTCGATCAGCCCCAGCATTTT,CAIREDFDQPQHF
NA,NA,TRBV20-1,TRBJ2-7,TGCAGTGCTCAAGGACAGTACGAGCAGTACTTC,CSAQGQYEQYF
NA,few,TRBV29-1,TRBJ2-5,TGCAGCCTAGGAGAGAGAGAGACCCAGTACTTC,CSLGERETQYF
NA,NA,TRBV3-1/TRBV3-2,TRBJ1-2,TGTGCCAGCAGCCAAACAGGGATAGGATATGGCTACACCTTC,CASSQTGIGYGYTF
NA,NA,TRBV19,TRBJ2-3,TGTGCCAGTAAAACAGGCCACAACCAATTCACAGATACGCAGTATTTT,CASKTGHNQFTDTQYF
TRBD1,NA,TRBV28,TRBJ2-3,TGTGCCAGCAGGCTGGGGACAGGGTCAGATACGCAGTATTTT,CASRLGTGSDTQYF
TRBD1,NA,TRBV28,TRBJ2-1,TGTGCCAGCAGTTCCCTACAGGGGGGCTACAATGAGCAGTTCTTC,CASSSLQGGYNEQFF
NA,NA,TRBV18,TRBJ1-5,TGTGCCAGCGCCGCCTCCAGGGATCAGCCCCAGCATTTT,CASAASRDQPQHF
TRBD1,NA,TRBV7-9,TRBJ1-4,TGTGCCAGCAGTACATCAGGGGGGAATGAAAAACTGTTTTTT,CASSTSGGNEKLFF
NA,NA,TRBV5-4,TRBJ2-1,TGTGCCAGCAGATTTGGACTGGACGACAATGAGCAGTTCTTC,CASRFGLDDNEQFF
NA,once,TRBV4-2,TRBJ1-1,TGTGCCAGCCGACAGTCCAACATGAACACTGAAGCTTTCTTT,CASRQSNMNTEAFF
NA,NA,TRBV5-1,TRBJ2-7,TGCGCCAGCAGCTCAGCGACTAACTCCTACGAGCAGTACTTC,CASSSATNSYEQYF
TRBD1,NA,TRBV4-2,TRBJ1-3,TGTGCCAGCAGCCTCGGGGGACAGTTCCCTGGAAACACCATATATTTT,CASSLGGQFPGNTIYF
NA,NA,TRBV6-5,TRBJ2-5,TGTGCCAGCAGTTACCTTCGGGGGAGCGCGGAGACCCAGTACTTC,CASSYLRGSAETQYF
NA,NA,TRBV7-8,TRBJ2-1,TGTGCCAGCGCCCTTGAGCGGAGCTCCTACAATGAGCAGTTCTTC,CASALERSSYNEQFF
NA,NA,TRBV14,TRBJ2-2,TGTGCCAGCAGCCTCCCAATCGGGACAAGGAACACCGGGGAGCTGTTTTTT,CASSLPIGTRNTGELFF
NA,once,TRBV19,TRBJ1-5,TGTGCCAGTAGTGAGGACCACCGGGGTCAGCCCCAGCATTTT,CASSEDHRGQPQHF
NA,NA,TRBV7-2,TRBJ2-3,TGTGCCAGCAGCTTCGGAGGGAATCCAACAGATACGCAGTATTTT,CASSFGGNPTDTQYF
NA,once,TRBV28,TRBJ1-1,TGTGCCAGCAGCGGAGGGCAGAACACTGAAGCTTTCTTT,CASSGGQNTEAFF
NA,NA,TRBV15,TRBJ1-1,TGTGCCACCAGCAGAGAAAGGGGCACTGAAGCTTTCTTT,CATSRERGTEAFF
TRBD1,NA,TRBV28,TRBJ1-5,TGTGCCAGCAGACCCACAGGGGCCCAGCCCCAGCATTTT,CASRPTGAQPQHF